This T cell receptor beta chain was profiled in a study of T-cell reconstitution after alpha-beta-depleted transplantation in children. Germline assignment: CDR1 MNHEY and CDR2 SVGAGI. The CDR3 contains 14 residues. The junction had 0 bases not matched to a gene; V was cut back by 2 bases and J by 1 base. Ten or more counts support this clonotype. It was with unique molecular identifiers that the TCRbeta library was prepared. TCRdb passed the PCR reads through MiXCR, listing each CDR3 protein once. This table holds some 190,000 distinct CDR3 sequences, 11% found once. The source is a boy aged 2 to 10 with acute myeloid leukemia, due to receive a stem cell transplant. The chain has TRBV6-5 and TRBJ1-1; 8 nucleotides line up with TRBD1. The source material was PBMCs, sampled before TCRalphabeta/CD19-depleted stem cell transplant. As DNA, the CDR3 is TGTGCCAGCAGTTACGGACAGGGGAACACTGAAGCTTTCTTT. Its protein product is CASSYGQGNTEAFF.